This is a list of T cell receptor beta chains from one sample in a study of blood T cells in healthy people across ages. TCRdb used MiXCR to reprocess the 5' RACE reads, holding one entry per CDR3 protein. The profile covers 900,000 to 950,000 distinct CDR3 sequences, with 25% to 35% appearing a single time and approximately 10% taken by the ten largest. The same sample was also studied in work on T cells of mothers and their children.

The source material was blood. Receptors originate from a woman aged 40 to 50 in good health. CDR3s include the opening cysteine and the closing phenylalanine or tryptophan. Fields, in order: clone size, V gene, D gene, J gene, CDR3 protein, CDR3 DNA. The D gene is left open where the match is weak. Clone size is given for some rows only: seen once, a few or many times, or a class if the clone is expanded.

clone size: many
V gene: TRBV5-1
D gene: TRBD1
J gene: TRBJ1-1
CDR3 protein: CASSLDGTGPTEAFF
CDR3 DNA: TGCGCCAGCAGCTTAGACGGGACAGGGCCCACTGAAGCTTTCTTT

clone size: -
V gene: TRBV27
D gene: -
J gene: TRBJ2-1
CDR3 protein: CASSLSGTLYNEQFF
CDR3 DNA: TGTGCCAGCAGTTTGTCGGGGACACTATACAATGAGCAGTTCTTC

clone size: -
V gene: TRBV5-1
D gene: -
J gene: TRBJ2-5
CDR3 protein: CASSDYPQETQYF
CDR3 DNA: TGCGCCAGCAGCGACTACCCCCAAGAGACCCAGTACTTC

clone size: many
V gene: TRBV12-3/TRBV12-4
D gene: TRBD1
J gene: TRBJ1-2
CDR3 protein: CASRPPTGMDGYTF
CDR3 DNA: TGTGCCAGCAGGCCCCCGACAGGGATGGATGGCTACACCTTC

clone size: many
V gene: TRBV5-1
D gene: TRBD1
J gene: TRBJ2-3
CDR3 protein: CASSLTVGQGTDTQYF
CDR3 DNA: TGCGCCAGCAGCTTAACCGTAGGACAGGGTACAGATACGCAGTATTTT

clone size: many
V gene: TRBV5-1
D gene: -
J gene: TRBJ2-7
CDR3 protein: CASSLEVNYEQYF
CDR3 DNA: TGCGCCAGCAGCTTGGAAGTCAACTACGAGCAGTACTTC

clone size: few
V gene: TRBV7-8
D gene: -
J gene: TRBJ2-3
CDR3 protein: CASSRIKDTQYF
CDR3 DNA: TGTGCCAGCAGCCGGATTAAGGATACGCAGTATTTT

clone size: many
V gene: TRBV20-1
D gene: -
J gene: TRBJ2-3
CDR3 protein: CSASLPGRSTDTQYF
CDR3 DNA: TGCAGTGCTAGCCTTCCGGGTAGGAGCACAGATACGCAGTATTTT

clone size: many
V gene: TRBV6-6
D gene: TRBD2
J gene: TRBJ2-5
CDR3 protein: CASSALAGGQETQYF
CDR3 DNA: TGTGCCAGCAGTGCCCTAGCGGGGGGTCAAGAGACCCAGTACTTC

clone size: -
V gene: TRBV29-1
D gene: -
J gene: TRBJ1-1
CDR3 protein: CSVGSSHYYTEAFF
CDR3 DNA: TGCAGCGTTGGGAGTTCCCACTATTACACTGAAGCTTTCTTT

clone size: once
V gene: TRBV29-1
D gene: -
J gene: TRBJ2-7
CDR3 protein: CSVARDYEQYF
CDR3 DNA: TGCAGCGTTGCGAGGGACTACGAGCAGTACTTC

clone size: -
V gene: TRBV9
D gene: -
J gene: TRBJ2-3
CDR3 protein: CASSVVADLTDTQYF
CDR3 DNA: TGTGCCAGCAGCGTAGTCGCGGACCTCACAGATACGCAGTATTTT